This entry describes one T cell receptor beta chain. One entry per CDR3 protein results from TCRdb running MiXCR on the RT-PCR reads. This table has 650,000 to 800,000 distinct CDR3 sequences, approximately 15% appearing once. The germline CDR1 and CDR2 sequences are MNHEY and SMNVEV (reference sequence). Trimming at V came to 10 bases and at J to 5 bases, leaving 7 bases not matched to a gene. This CDR3 is 13 amino acids long. The chain carries TRBV27 and TRBJ1-4; TRBD1 matches 7 bases. This sequence originates from a female donor in good health, serving as a healthy control. Sequencing was done on a sample of memory CD4+ T cells from blood. The CDR3 DNA reads as TGTGCCACTTCCCGGGACAGAAATGAAAAACTGTTTTTT. This sequence encodes CATSRDRNEKLFF.